The subject of this entry is one T cell receptor (beta chain). What it binds is unknown. CDR3 length: 15 amino acids. Trimming cost V 5 bases and J 6 bases, with 14 bases left between them. The data were obtained in a study of identical twins. Study results and limitations: The authors noted that invariant MAIT and iNKT cells could partly confound zero-insertion analyses.

A universal primer site arose from template switching, and cDNA bore unique molecular identifiers. TCRdb passed the 5' RACE reads through MiXCR, listing each CDR3 protein once. The data hold 700,000 or so distinct CDR3 sequences, with roughly 8% observed a single time. There were only healthy Caucasians among the donors. These same records also appear under a second study, on yellow fever vaccine responses in identical twins. According to that study: Reports say the vaccine T cell response in twins looked partly convergent and partly personalized.

This sequence joins TRBV12-3 or TRBV12-4 and TRBJ1-6; D is ambiguous. This TCR was sampled from a woman aged 18 to 35 in good health. Sequenced material: PBMCs. The CDR3 region is CASSRDRYPNSPLHF. In DNA, the CDR3 is TGTGCCAGCAGTAGGGATCGCTACCCTAATTCACCCCTCCACTTT.